The clone carrying this T cell receptor (beta chain) has more than one count but fewer than ten. V lost 0 bases, J lost 0 bases, and 5 bases stayed unmatched. CDR1 LGHNA and CDR2 YSLEER come from the germline V gene. The CDR3 has 16 amino acids. A library of TCRbeta sequences, prepared with unique molecular identifiers, was generated. TCRdb fed the PCR reads into MiXCR, producing one record per CDR3 protein. The repertoire holds some 340,000 distinct CDR3 sequences, around 10% seen once, with approximately 2.3% in the top ten. These data come from a study of T-cell reconstitution after alpha-beta-depleted transplantation in children.

The chain joins TRBV4-3 to TRBJ2-7, with TRBD2 matching 7 bases. The TCR was taken from a human donor who donated a stem cell graft to a child with acute lymphoblastic leukemia. The sequencing used PBMCs from the stem cell graft donor, collected from the stem cell graft. The CDR3 DNA is TGCGCCAGCAGCCAAGATTGGGGCGGGAGCTCCTACGAGCAGTACTTC. This encodes CASSQDWGGSSYEQYF.